The present TCR beta chain was sequenced within a study of molecular identifiers for immune sequencing clone quantification. Broader study findings: Clones exceeding 20 RNA copies carried over 98% of effector molecules but under 1% of naive-cell molecules.

From about 21,000 to 970,000 sorted cells, naive CD8 libraries were generated with 10%, 30% or 50% RNA. Using a CD8+CD4-CCR7+CD45RA+ phenotype, naive CD8 T cells were sorted. V was cut by 3 bases and J by 1 base, with 9 bases left in between. The CDR3 sequence is 15 residues long. Germline V lookup: CDR1 MNHEY, CDR2 SVGAGI. Ten or more counts support this clonotype. Its antigen is as yet unknown. Both previously described methods and listed TCR primers were employed to make bulk TCR libraries. Using its own MiXCR run on the PCR reads, TCRdb lists one record per CDR3 protein. The sample consists of hundreds of thousands of distinct CDR3 sequences, 25% of them appearing once.

Sequenced sample: naive CD8+ T cells from blood, with Jurkat cell RNA spiked in. The subset is: FACS-sorted CD8+CD4-CCR7+CD45RA+ naive T cells. The TCR originated in a human donor in good health. Some libraries in this study had Jurkat cell RNA spiked in. The chain has TRBV6-5 and TRBJ2-2, with D perhaps matching TRBD2 (5 bases). The CDR3: CASSYYSGNTGELFF. The DNA for the CDR3 is TGTGCCAGCAGTTATTACAGCGGGAACACCGGGGAGCTGTTTTTT.